A single sample gave rise to the 14 T cell receptor beta chains below, sequenced in a study of cytomegalovirus exposure and HLA in healthy donors. Primers: 60 Vbeta forward and 13 Jbeta reverse. The protocol was immunoSEQ multiplex PCR, while the TCRdb copy is restricted to in-frame clones and leaves out a portion. The data show some 190,000 clones, 75% to 85% seen once. The specimen was PBMCs. All receptors come from a man aged 18-30 years in good health and CMV-seronegative.

The chain couples TRBV4-3 to TRBJ2-7; perhaps TRBD1 as D (5 bases). The CDR3 has 14 amino acids. Germline V gene sequence: CDR1 LGHNA, CDR2 YSLEER. V dropped 2 bases and J dropped 1 base, with 9 bases sitting between them. The CDR3 region has the DNA TGCGCCAGCAGCCAACGGACATTTTCCTACGAGCAGTACTTC. Residues: CASSQRTFSYEQYF.

V usage is TRBV15 and J usage is TRBJ1-2, with 10 bases lining up with TRBD1. After removal of 3 bases from V and 5 bases from J, the junction contained 9 bases not matched to a gene. This CDR3 is built from 16 residues. Germline V gives CDR1 LNHNV, CDR2 YYDKDF (reference sequence). The CDR3 nucleotides are TGTGCCACCAGCAGGGCCTCGACAGGGGGCTTATATGGCTACACCTTC. Protein product: CATSRASTGGLYGYTF.

The chain couples TRBV30 to TRBJ1-6, with 10 nucleotides matching TRBD1. CDR3 length equals 17 residues. V lost 0 bases, J lost 8 bases, and 10 bases stayed unmatched. The germline gives CDR1 GTSNPN, CDR2 SVGIG (reference sequence). CDR3 protein: CAWSVSRTTGGDSPLHF. The DNA for the CDR3 is TGTGCCTGGAGTGTATCTCGCACGACAGGGGGCGATTCACCCCTCCACTTT.

The chain combines TRBV9 with TRBJ1-3, with a possible D match to TRBD1 (6 bases). The CDR3 is 15 amino acids. Germline CDR1 reads SGDLS; CDR2 reads YYNGEE. V lost 0 bases, J lost 7 bases, and 14 bases lay in between. The chain's CDR3 is CASSVAAGVGNTIYF. Written as DNA, the CDR3 is TGTGCCAGCAGCGTAGCGGCAGGGGTCGGGAACACCATATATTTT.

The chain links TRBV30 to TRBJ2-7; 11 positions agree with TRBD2. This CDR3 spans 15 amino acids. V shed 5 bases, J shed 1 base, and the junction held 7 bases outside the gene matches. Per germline, CDR1 GTSNPN and CDR2 SVGIG (reference sequence). The CDR3 loop reads CAWRGTSGGSYEQYF. The CDR3 DNA sequence: TGTGCCTGGCGGGGGACTAGCGGAGGGTCCTACGAGCAGTACTTC.

The V call is TRBV6-5, the J call TRBJ1-4, with D possibly TRBD1 on 6 matching bases. Trimming pared 10 bases from V and 7 bases from J, leaving 13 bases between. Germline lookup yields CDR1 MNHEY and CDR2 SVGAGI. The CDR3 sequence is 12 residues long. The CDR3 coding sequence is TGTGCCACGGCGGACAGAAGTGAAAAACTGTTTTTT. This encodes CATADRSEKLFF.

The chain combines TRBV7-2 with TRBJ1-5; the D is unclear. V was shortened by 1 base and J by 6 bases, with 13 bases between the two germline ends. The CDR3 covers 15 residues. The V gene's germline CDR1 is SGHTA and CDR2 FQGNSA. The CDR3 region is CASSLGEGRGQPQHF. The CDR3 DNA follows: TGTGCCAGCAGCTTAGGGGAGGGCAGAGGTCAGCCCCAGCATTTT.

This sequence joins TRBV28 and TRBJ1-2; TRBD1 is a possible D gene (6 bases). CDR1 is MDHEN, CDR2 SYDVKM, per germline. This CDR3 spans 13 amino acids. V was shortened by 5 bases and J by 4 bases, with 11 bases between the two germline ends. The CDR3 coding sequence is TGTGCCAGCAGTACCCGGGACACCTATGGCTACACCTTC. This encodes CASSTRDTYGYTF.

V is TRBV7-2 and J is TRBJ2-3; TRBD2 aligns across 7 bases. Germline trimming cut 5 bases from V and 4 bases from J; bases unmatched to any gene: 9. Germline assignment: CDR1 SGHTA and CDR2 FQGNSA. The CDR3 loop spans 15 amino acids. The CDR3: CASSPAGRFADTQYF. The DNA for the CDR3 is TGTGCCAGCAGCCCAGCGGGGAGATTCGCAGATACGCAGTATTTT.

The chain joins TRBV6-5 to TRBJ1-2; D gene uncertain. The CDR3 runs 15 residues. V was clipped by 0 bases and J by 2 bases, with 10 bases between them. Germline loops: CDR1 MNHEY, CDR2 SVGAGI. DNA for the CDR3: TGTGCCAGCAGTTACTCTGCAGGACTGAACTATGGCTACACCTTC. It specifies CASSYSAGLNYGYTF.

V usage is TRBV9 and J usage is TRBJ1-2; TRBD1 might be the D (5 bases). V lost 0 bases, J lost 2 bases, and 26 bases lay in between. The V gene's germline CDR1 is SGDLS and CDR2 YYNGEE. The CDR3 covers 20 residues. CDR3: CASSVDPSGSGLSLNYGYTF. CDR3 nucleotides: TGTGCCAGCAGCGTAGACCCCTCAGGGTCGGGCTTAAGTTTAAACTATGGCTACACCTTC.

The V call is TRBV5-4, the J call TRBJ2-1; 12 nucleotides align to TRBD2. The CDR3 consists of 16 residues. The V and J ends lost 1 base and 6 bases, in that order; junction bases with no gene match: 5. Germline V gives CDR1 SGHNT, CDR2 YYREEE (reference sequence). The CDR3 DNA reads TGTGCCAGCAGCTTGCCCGGGACTAGCGGGCGCAATGAGCAGTTCTTC. Translation: CASSLPGTSGRNEQFF.

The rearrangement links TRBV5-1 to TRBJ2-1; 11 bases line up with TRBD2. The CDR3 has 16 amino acids. After removal of 3 bases from V and 10 bases from J, the junction contained 12 bases not matched to a gene. Germline V CDR1 and CDR2: SGHRS, YFSETQ. This CDR3 is CASSSANSGGVGEQFF. CDR3 sequence (DNA): TGCGCCAGCAGCTCGGCCAATAGCGGGGGGGTAGGCGAGCAGTTCTTC.

The chain has TRBV19 and TRBJ2-7, with TRBD2 matching over 7 bases. Germline CDR1 and CDR2: LNHDA and SQIVND (reference sequence). Unmatched junction bases numbered 7, after V lost 3 bases and J lost 2 bases. This CDR3 contains 15 residues. CDR3 nucleotides: TGTGCCAGTAGTATTCTGGCGGGAGTCGCCTACGAGCAGTACTTC. Its translation: CASSILAGVAYEQYF.